This T cell receptor (beta chain) was captured in a study of CD8 T cells in ankylosing spondylitis. The CDR3 loop spans 14 amino acids. Germline V gene lookup returns CDR1 SGHTA and CDR2 FQGTGA. V gave up 2 bases and J gave up 8 bases, with 13 bases separating them. Findings and limits, study-wide: In reactive arthritis synovial fluid and blood, some motif variants had been reported before. Clones tied to disease were said to be significantly enriched in matched ankylosing spondylitis synovial fluid.

A word on this clonotype: Its antigen is unknown.

TCRdb re-called the 5' RACE reads with MiXCR, one entry per CDR3 protein. The repertoire holds about 150,000 distinct CDR3 sequences, with approximately 44% as singletons. The chain combines TRBV7-3 with TRBJ2-1; the D gene is possibly TRBD2 (6 bases). The receptor was isolated from a male donor with ankylosing spondylitis. Sequenced material: synovial fluid, either unsorted or a sorted T cell fraction (not recorded which). This CDR3 is CASSLAGWLDEQFF. The DNA of the CDR3 is TGTGCCAGCAGCTTAGCGGGGTGGCTGGATGAGCAGTTCTTC.